These T cell receptor beta chains were read from a single sample in a study of OX40 agonist ivuxolimab in advanced cancers. Clones were read by immunoSEQ multiplex PCR, and TCRdb kept only the in-frame ones, dropping some. This table has approximately 97,000 clones, 70% to 90% appearing once. The specimen was CD4+ or CD8+ T cells sorted from blood, collected in a trial of the OX40 agonist ivuxolimab. The source of these receptors is an adult with an advanced solid tumor such as melanoma, head and neck, liver or kidney cancer. Both conserved end residues are part of each CDR3. The D gene is left open where the match is weak. Rows give clone size only sometimes, using once, few, many, or a class for an expanded clone.

j_call | clone_size | v_call | d_call | cdr3_aa | cdr3_nt
TRBJ1-6 | . | TRBV6-5 | . | CATQQVNYNSPLHF | TGTGCCACGCAACAGGTGAATTATAATTCACCCCTCCACTTT
TRBJ1-1 | . | TRBV2 | TRBD1 | CASTYRGGAEAFF | TGTGCCAGCACCTACAGGGGGGGGGCTGAAGCTTTCTTT
TRBJ1-2 | . | TRBV28 | . | CASSLRNYGYTF | TGTGCCAGCAGTCTACGGAACTATGGCTACACCTTC
TRBJ2-7 | . | TRBV18 | . | CASSPSFSYEQYF | TGTGCCAGCTCACCAAGCTTTTCCTACGAGCAGTACTTC
TRBJ2-1 | . | TRBV12-5 | . | CASGLVQGIVEQFF | TGTGCTAGTGGTTTGGTCCAAGGCATTGTTGAGCAGTTCTTC
TRBJ2-7 | . | TRBV2 | . | CASSPGGYEQYF | TGTGCCAGCAGTCCCGGGGGCTACGAGCAGTACTTC
TRBJ2-7 | few | TRBV27 | . | CASREGMSLAEQYF | TGTGCCAGCAGGGAAGGAATGAGCCTTGCCGAGCAGTACTTC
TRBJ1-5 | few | TRBV4-2 | TRBD1 | CASSRGTGGQPQHF | TGTGCCAGCAGCCGTGGGACAGGGGGCCAGCCCCAGCATTTT
TRBJ2-3 | . | TRBV5-6 | TRBD1 | CASSLGDRVFSHTDTQYF | TGTGCCAGCAGCTTGGGTGACAGGGTCTTCTCACACACAGATACGCAGTATTTT
TRBJ2-3 | . | TRBV29-1 | TRBD2 | CSVSTSGNTDTQYF | TGCAGCGTTAGTACTAGCGGGAACACAGATACGCAGTATTTT
TRBJ1-1 | . | TRBV6-5 | . | CASTMGFANTEAFF | TGTGCCAGCACCATGGGCTTTGCTAACACTGAAGCTTTCTTT